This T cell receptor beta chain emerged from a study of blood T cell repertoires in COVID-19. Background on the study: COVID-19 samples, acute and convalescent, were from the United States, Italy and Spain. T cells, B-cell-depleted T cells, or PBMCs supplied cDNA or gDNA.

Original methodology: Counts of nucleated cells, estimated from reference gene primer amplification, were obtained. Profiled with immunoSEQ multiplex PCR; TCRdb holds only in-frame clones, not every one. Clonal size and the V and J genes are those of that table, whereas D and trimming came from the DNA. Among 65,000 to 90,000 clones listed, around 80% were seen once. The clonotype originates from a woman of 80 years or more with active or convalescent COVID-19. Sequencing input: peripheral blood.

The CDR3 DNA reads as TGTGCCAGCAGCTTAGGGGGGCTCGGGGAGCAGTACTTC. As protein: CASSLGGLGEQYF. The J gene is TRBJ2-7, the V gene TRBV7-8; perhaps TRBD1 as D (6 bases). Germline V gene lookup returns CDR1 SGHVS and CDR2 FQNEAQ. CDR3 length: 13 residues. Trimming pared 1 base from V and 7 bases from J, leaving 11 bases between.